The clone carrying this T cell receptor beta chain was detected many times. Its antigen is unknown. One entry per CDR3 protein results from TCRdb running MiXCR on the 5' RACE reads. The top ten clones hold 11% of a sample with approximately 190,000 distinct CDR3 sequences, over 10% of them seen once. The entry originates in a study of CD8 T cells in ankylosing spondylitis. Findings of the study overall: One TCR beta motif, made up of under ten highly homologous variants, appeared characteristic of ankylosing spondylitis blood.

Source material: blood, either unsorted or a sorted T cell fraction (not recorded which). This receptor was identified in a female donor with ankylosing spondylitis or in good health (not recorded which).

The CDR3 is CASSQTGELFF. CDR3 sequence (DNA): TGTGCCAGCAGTCAAACCGGGGAGCTGTTTTTT. The rearrangement links TRBV12-3 or TRBV12-4 to TRBJ2-2; D call uncertain. Trimming removed 5 bases from V and 5 bases from J, with 3 bases in between. The CDR3 runs 11 residues.